This record covers a single T cell receptor (beta chain). These data are taken from a study of blood T cell repertoires in COVID-19. Whole-study context: Sample material is recorded as cDNA or gDNA derived from T cells, B-cell-depleted T cells, or PBMCs.

V lost 1 base and J lost 6; bases outside the gene matches: 4. Germline CDR1 and CDR2: LNHDA and SQIVND (reference sequence). The CDR3 is 16 residues long. Sequenced by immunoSEQ multiplex PCR; TCRdb stores in-frame clones only, minus some. Of around 140,000 clones in the sample, about 86% were seen once. This chain connects TRBV19 to TRBJ2-2, with 11 positions matching TRBD2. The TCR was taken from an older woman with active or convalescent COVID-19. Input material: peripheral blood. CDR3 DNA: TGTGCCAGTAGTATAGTCCTAGCGGGAGGTCCCGGGGAGCTGTTTTTT. As protein: CASSIVLAGGPGELFF.